This TCR beta chain was captured by sequencing in a study of vaccination and CD4 T cells after COVID-19 (dated by TCRdb to the early 2020s). For the wider study: In the convalescent cohort there were six males and four females, among whom were two Hispanic individuals, seven Caucasians, two Asians and one multiracial person. Post-vaccine blood samples were obtained a median of roughly 75 days after the second vaccine dose, with a range of roughly 14 to 241 days. In roughly 10 COVID-19 convalescent patients and 4 infection-naive healthy vaccine recipients, the spike-specific CD4+ TCR repertoire before mRNA vaccination was compared with the repertoire after mRNA vaccination. Participants received two doses of either the Pfizer-BioNTech BNT162b2 vaccine (n=8) or the Moderna mRNA-1273 vaccine (n=2). At the TCR clonotype level, an earlier paper using these donors assessed memory CD4+ T cell crossreactivity between SARS-CoV-2 and common cold coronavirus spike proteins. As controls, cultures received a CEFX viral epitope pool (the positive control), an HIV-1 Nef peptide pool (the negative control), or no peptide at all. For stimulating the cultures, overlapping spike peptide pools were used, derived from SARS-CoV-2 as well as from the common cold coronaviruses HCoV-NL63, HCoV-OC43 and HCoV-229E. Post-COVID blood samples were collected from convalescent patients a median of approximately 100 days after diagnosis, with a range of roughly 35 to 180 days.

The CDR1 and CDR2 encoded by the germline V gene are LGHNA and YNFKEQ. From the cysteine up to the phenylalanine, the CDR3 has a length of 16 residues. Only CDR3 DNA is held: 48 bases, read in frame from base 1. Cut back by 0 bases and 4 bases, the V and J ends lie 14 bases apart. This sample's treatment or condition label indicates: roughly 11-day PBMC culture with coronavirus spike peptide pools or control peptides (ViraFEST assay). CD4+ T cells from unexposed donors were collected before the COVID-19 pandemic (2011-2018). The study used the ViraFEST assay, which expanded antigen-specific T cells with peptide pools and then identified expanded clonotypes by TCR sequencing. PBMCs were cultured at roughly 1.9 million per well in IMDM supplemented with 5% human AB serum and 8.5 to 10 IU/ml IL-2, with approximately 9.5 ug/ml peptide pools added. Half of the culture medium was replaced with fresh IL-2-containing medium on days 3 and 7. After roughly nine days of culture, CD4+ T cells were isolated by negative selection using the EasySep CD4+ T cell isolation kit. As cell number allowed, CD4+ T cells from unexposed donors were tested for reactivity to SARS-CoV-2 S and N and to four common cold coronavirus spike pools. PBMCs were separated from whole blood using Ficoll-Paque Plus gradient centrifugation and then either used fresh or cryopreserved at -140C. Triplicate wells were generally used for each culture condition. The leukapheresis product for the unexposed donors was obtained through commercial purchase.

Library preparation employed PCR. DNA from cultured CD4+ T cells was subjected to TCR sequencing with the Oncomine TCR Beta short-read assay at the Johns Hopkins FTIC core. Genomic DNA was extracted from the cultured CD4+ T cells with the QIAamp micro DNA kit. Oncomine TCR Beta libraries made from cultured CD4+ T cells were pooled using unique dual indexes and sequenced on an Illumina iSeq 100. In the source study's methods: Non-productive sequences were filtered out, and CDR3s that did not start with C, did not end with F or W, or were shorter than 7 amino acids were discarded. The MANAFEST web application identified antigen-specific clonotypes by comparing peptide-stimulated wells against reference wells and other culture wells. To be called positive, a clone needed an FDR below 0.05, an odds ratio above 5, and a productive frequency above 0.1% in at least two of three replicate wells. Clonotypes that were significantly expanded in both SARS-CoV-2 spike wells and at least one common cold coronavirus spike condition were defined as cross-reactive. CDR3 homology was assessed with Levenshtein distances (stringdist) and unrooted phylogenetic trees (ape) in R version 3.6.1. TCRdb's own reprocessing of the public reads used fastp at Q25 and MiXCR and kept productive beta chains. Rows are unified per CDR3 protein, each entry keeping the most common DNA and genes. In this record, the V and J calls reflect TCRdb's handling and not the investigators' own analysis. The sample table records a few thousand distinct CDR3 sequences; approximately 57% of these occur just once. In total, the top ten clones hold about a third of the sample.

Results and caveats for the whole study, not just this receptor: In convalescent patients, a median approximately 83% of post-vaccine SARS-CoV-2-reactive clones were detected only after vaccination, suggesting vaccine-specific priming. Nearly all vaccine-specific clones in convalescent patients (304 of 307) were mono-reactive for SARS-CoV-2 spike rather than cross-reactive with common cold coronaviruses. The study included relatively few convalescent patients and did not analyze early timepoints after natural infection. Although the median number of SARS-CoV-2-reactive clonotypes went up from more than 20 after infection to 35 to 40 after vaccination, the increase was not significant.

With regard to this clonotype: The antigen it binds to is not known. The record has no base qualities; no much larger clone is one base away.

The receptor was isolated from a human donor in good health. Material: CD4+ T cells from blood, cultured in vitro. This chain joins TRBV4-2 to TRBJ2-3; the D segment could be TRBD1, given 5 matching bases. The DNA sequence follows: TGTGCCAGCAGCCAAGAGGGGCAGGGCTTTGCAGATACGCAGTATTTT. This sequence encodes CASSQEGQGFADTQYF.